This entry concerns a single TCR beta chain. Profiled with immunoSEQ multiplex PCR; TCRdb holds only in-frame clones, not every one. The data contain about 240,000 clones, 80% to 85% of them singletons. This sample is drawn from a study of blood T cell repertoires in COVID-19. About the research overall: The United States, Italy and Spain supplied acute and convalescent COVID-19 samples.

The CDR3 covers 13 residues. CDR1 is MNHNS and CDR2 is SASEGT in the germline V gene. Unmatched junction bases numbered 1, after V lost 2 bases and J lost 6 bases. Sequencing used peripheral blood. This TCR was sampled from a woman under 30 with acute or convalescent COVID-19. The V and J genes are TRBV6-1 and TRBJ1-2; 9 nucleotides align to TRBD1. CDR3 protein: CASSERDRDGYTF. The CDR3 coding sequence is TGTGCCAGCAGTGAACGGGACAGGGATGGCTACACCTTC.